These 11 T cell receptor beta chains came from one sample sequenced in a study of response to subunit inactivated influenza vaccine. TCRdb reprocessed the RT-PCR reads with MiXCR, giving one entry per CDR3 protein. The sample includes more than 400,000 distinct CDR3 sequences, roughly 7.9% of them seen just once. This specimen was PBMCs from blood, taken about 23 months after vaccination. The receptors shown here come from a man aged 50 to 75 who received an inactivated influenza vaccine.

This clonotype was seen repeatedly, ten times or more. The CDR3 nucleotides read TGCAGTGCTAGAGATGGAGGGACCGGGGCCAACGTCCTGACTTTC. This sequence encodes CSARDGGTGANVLTF. J is TRBJ2-6 and V is TRBV20-1, with a possible D match to TRBD2 (6 bases). Germline V CDR1 and CDR2: DFQATT, SNEGSKA (reference sequence). The germline V and J ends were trimmed by 0 bases and 4 bases, with 10 bases remaining between them. This CDR3 region has 15 residues.

This clonotype was recorded many times. The V and J genes are TRBV20-1 and TRBJ1-1; maybe TRBD1 (6 bases). The length of the CDR3 is 14 residues. V shed 1 base and J shed 1 base, with 10 bases lying between them. Germline CDR1 is DFQATT and CDR2 is SNEGSKA (reference sequence). The CDR3 reads CSARVGTKNTEAFF. The CDR3 nucleotides read TGCAGTGCTAGAGTTGGGACAAAGAACACTGAAGCTTTCTTT.

The rearrangement joins TRBV7-2 to TRBJ1-6; TRBD1 matches 7 bases. Germline V gene data show CDR1 as SGHTA and CDR2 as FQGNSA. With V trimmed by 3 bases and J by 8 bases, 7 bases remained unmatched. This CDR3 is built from 15 residues. The DNA for the CDR3 is TGTGCCAGCAGCTTGACACAGGGGATTGATTCACCCCTCCACTTT. It codes for CASSLTQGIDSPLHF.

This clonotype was seen only a few times. The DNA for the CDR3 is TGTGCCAGCAGCTTAGGTAACGGACCGGGGAACACTGAAGCTTTCTTT. Translation: CASSLGNGPGNTEAFF. The chain carries TRBV11-2 and TRBJ1-1; no firm D call. The CDR3 length is 16 residues. The V gene lost 1 base and the J gene lost 1 base, with 13 bases spanning the gap. CDR1 is SGHAT, CDR2 FQNNGV, per germline.

Only a few counts were recorded for this clonotype. The chain is built from TRBV12-3 or TRBV12-4 and TRBJ2-1; D is perhaps TRBD1 or TRBD2 (6 bases each). Trimming removed 5 bases at V and 9 bases at J, with 17 bases between. The CDR3 has 14 amino acids. Here the CDR3 DNA reads TGTGCCAGCAGTACTCGAGGAGGGGGTGCTGAGCAGTTCTTC. The encoded protein is CASSTRGGGAEQFF.

Only a few counts were recorded for this clonotype. At one end the junction does not follow the germline gene, possibly because of a read error. The chain carries TRBV12-3 or TRBV12-4 and TRBJ2-5, with 8 bases that match TRBD2. The CDR3 has 15 amino acids. CDR3 amino acids: CASSSPGLGQKTQYF. DNA of the CDR3: TGTGCCAGCAGTTCCCCGGGACTAGGCCAAAAGACCCAGTACTTC.

This clonotype was seen many times. CDR3 region: CSASRGDQPQHF. CDR3 nucleotide sequence: TGCAGTGCCAGTAGAGGAGATCAGCCCCAGCATTTT. The rearrangement links TRBV20-1 to TRBJ1-5; no clear D. V was cut by 6 bases and J by 5 bases, with 11 bases left in between. This CDR3 spans 12 amino acids. Germline loops: CDR1 DFQATT, CDR2 SNEGSKA (reference sequence).

This clonotype occurred a few times. The J gene is TRBJ2-2, the V gene TRBV5-6, with D tentatively TRBD1 (5 bases). CDR1 and CDR2 from the germline V gene are SGHDT and YYEEEE. This CDR3 has 16 residues. V was shortened by 0 bases and J by 6 bases, with 15 bases between the two germline ends. The CDR3 region is CASSLAGQGTSGELFF. The CDR3 DNA follows: TGTGCCAGCAGCTTGGCCGGGCAGGGAACGTCCGGGGAGCTGTTTTTT.

The chain carries TRBV20-1 and TRBJ1-2, with D perhaps matching TRBD1 (5 bases). The CDR3 has 15 residues. Trimming cost V 0 bases and J 8 bases, with 19 bases left between them. Per germline, CDR1 DFQATT and CDR2 SNEGSKA (reference sequence). CDR3 residues: CSARDFAGFSGGYTF. In DNA, the CDR3 is TGCAGTGCTAGAGACTTTGCAGGGTTCTCGGGCGGCTACACCTTC.

This clonotype was seen many times. The chain carries TRBV15 and TRBJ2-3; D uncertain. The CDR3 sequence is 15 residues long. Germline V gives CDR1 LNHNV, CDR2 YYDKDF (reference sequence). Trimming removed 0 bases from V and 2 bases from J, with 9 bases in between. The CDR3 DNA reads TGTGCCACCAGCAGAGATTCTCAATACACAGATACGCAGTATTTT. Translation gives CATSRDSQYTDTQYF.

In this sample, this clonotype turned up a few times. The chain couples TRBV11-2 to TRBJ1-3; D is unresolved. Looked up from germline, CDR1 is SGHAT and CDR2 is FQNNGV. The CDR3 runs 14 residues. V shed 1 base and J shed 1 base, with 5 bases lying between them. The CDR3 loop reads CASSLVRSGNTIYF. CDR3 DNA: TGTGCCAGCAGCTTAGTTCGGTCTGGAAACACCATATATTTT.